The 27 T cell receptor beta chains given below trace back to one sample, sequenced in a study of T-cell reconstitution after alpha-beta-depleted transplantation in children. Unique molecular identifiers were built into the TCRbeta library. MiXCR, applied by TCRdb to the PCR reads, yields one record per CDR3 protein. The sample lists fewer than 1 million distinct CDR3 sequences, under 20% occurring once. This specimen was PBMCs, mostly from graft donor cells, taken 360 days after TCRalphabeta/CD19-depleted stem cell transplant. The receptors derive from a male patient aged 10 to 17 who had a stem cell transplant for acute lymphoblastic leukemia, so the T cells may come from the graft donor.

This clonotype was seen only a few times. J is TRBJ2-3 and V is TRBV4-1; the match to TRBD1 covers 7 bases. V lost 1 base and J lost 6; bases outside the gene matches: 10. CDR3 length equals 16 residues. Germline CDR1 is MGHRA and CDR2 is YSYEKL. The CDR3 nucleotides read TGCGCCAGCAGCCAAGTAAAGGGGGCGCGGCTGGATACGCAGTATTTT. It codes for CASSQVKGARLDTQYF.

The chain has TRBV20-1 and TRBJ2-7; 10 nucleotides line up with TRBD2. The V segment lost 1 base and the J segment 4 bases; nucleotides outside the gene matches: 13. This CDR3 is built from 17 residues. CDR1 is DFQATT, CDR2 SNEGSKA, per germline (reference sequence). DNA for the CDR3: TGCAGTGCTAGAGCAATCGGACTAGCGGTTACCCTATACGAGCAGTACTTC. Protein product: CSARAIGLAVTLYEQYF.

The chain recombines TRBV5-1 with TRBJ2-1; D call uncertain. V was clipped by 4 bases and J by 2 bases, with 13 bases between them. Per germline, CDR1 SGHRS and CDR2 YFSETQ. The length of the CDR3 is 15 residues. The CDR3 reads CASSARPDPYNEQFF. In DNA, the CDR3 is TGCGCCAGCAGCGCCCGACCCGACCCCTACAATGAGCAGTTCTTC.

This clonotype was counted a few times. CDR3 loop: CATSRDLGRGQPQHF. The CDR3 DNA reads TGTGCCACCAGCAGAGATCTCGGGAGGGGGCAGCCCCAGCATTTT. The V and J genes are TRBV15 and TRBJ1-5, with D tentatively TRBD1 (6 bases). The V end was cut by 0 bases, the J end by 7 bases, with 13 bases between. Germline loops: CDR1 LNHNV, CDR2 YYDKDF (reference sequence). The CDR3 runs to 15 residues.

The V call is TRBV5-1, the J call TRBJ2-7; 9 positions match TRBD1. Germline-derived CDR1 and CDR2 are SGHRS and YFSETQ. The CDR3 has 16 amino acids. Trimming at V came to 1 base and at J to 2 bases, leaving 7 bases not matched to a gene. The CDR3 protein is CASSLSFGTGTYEQYF. The DNA of the CDR3 is TGCGCCAGCAGCTTGAGTTTCGGGACAGGGACCTACGAGCAGTACTTC.

The chain couples TRBV28 to TRBJ2-3, with 10 bases fitting TRBD2. This CDR3 is 16 amino acids long. Germline-derived CDR1 and CDR2 are MDHEN and SYDVKM. Losses at the gene ends were 7 bases for V and 3 bases for J; bases not matched to a gene: 10. The CDR3 coding sequence is TGTGCCAGCACTGAGACACTAGCGGGAATAACAGATACGCAGTATTTT. Its translation: CASTETLAGITDTQYF.

This clonotype has a count of ten or more. The chain is built from TRBV20-1 and TRBJ2-5; TRBD2 matches 13 bases. This CDR3 region has 16 residues. V lost 4 bases and J lost 4; bases outside the gene matches: 9. Germline loops: CDR1 DFQATT, CDR2 SNEGSKA (reference sequence). DNA of the CDR3: TGCAGTGCTATTACTAGCGGGAGGGACATCCGAGAGACCCAGTACTTC. It yields the protein CSAITSGRDIRETQYF.

There are a few counts of this clonotype. This rearrangement joins TRBV5-1 to TRBJ2-7; no clear D gene. The V end was cut by 4 bases, the J end by 0 bases, with 17 bases between. The CDR3 length is 16 residues. Germline V CDR1 and CDR2: SGHRS, YFSETQ. The CDR3 region has the DNA TGCGCCAGCAGCCGGTCGTCTCCAGTAAGCTCCTACGAGCAGTACTTC. The encoded protein is CASSRSSPVSSYEQYF.

V and J are TRBV4-1 and TRBJ2-7; 10 bases match TRBD1. The CDR3 covers 15 residues. V shed 4 bases and J 5 bases; nucleotides not matched to a gene: 8. Germline V gives CDR1 MGHRA, CDR2 YSYEKL. Here the CDR3 reads CASSLTGTGVHEQYF. CDR3 nucleotides: TGCGCCAGCAGCCTGACCGGGACAGGGGTCCACGAGCAGTACTTC.

This clonotype was picked up a small number of times. CDR3 sequence: CASSQSAGSSGNTIYF. The DNA of the CDR3 is TGCGCCAGCAGCCAATCAGCAGGATCATCTGGAAACACCATATATTTT. The chain combines TRBV4-1 with TRBJ1-3; no clear D. Trimming took 2 bases from V and 1 from J, leaving 12 bases between them. The CDR3 extends over 16 amino acids. The germline gives CDR1 MGHRA, CDR2 YSYEKL.

The rearrangement joins TRBV20-1 to TRBJ1-1; the match to TRBD1 covers 7 bases. The germline gives CDR1 DFQATT, CDR2 SNEGSKA (reference sequence). This CDR3 has 12 residues. The CDR3: CRGQGGITEAFF. The DNA of the CDR3 is TGCAGGGGCCAGGGGGGGATCACTGAAGCTTTCTTT.

This clonotype has a handful of counts. The chain carries TRBV29-1 and TRBJ2-1, with 8 bases identical to TRBD1. The germline CDR1 and CDR2 sequences are SQVTM and ANQGSEA. CDR3 length: 14 amino acids. The V and J ends lost 0 bases and 5 bases, in that order; junction bases with no gene match: 3. CDR3 sequence: CSVEDQGADNEQFF. In DNA form, the CDR3 reads TGCAGCGTTGAAGACCAGGGGGCTGACAATGAGCAGTTCTTC.

This chain uses TRBV7-3 with TRBJ2-2; possible D gene TRBD2, 6 bases. Germline V gene lookup returns CDR1 SGHTA and CDR2 FQGTGA. The germline V and J ends were trimmed by 5 bases and 2 bases, with 15 bases remaining between them. CDR3 length equals 16 residues. The CDR3 loop reads CASSPALAVNTGELFF. The CDR3 nucleotides read TGTGCCAGCAGCCCCGCGTTAGCGGTAAACACCGGGGAGCTGTTTTTT.

Ten or more counts support this clonotype. The rearrangement links TRBV11-2 to TRBJ2-3, with 7 positions matching TRBD1. Germline trimming cut 4 bases from V and 2 bases from J; bases unmatched to any gene: 6. The germline CDR1 and CDR2 sequences are SGHAT and FQNNGV. The CDR3 contains 15 residues. The CDR3 spells CASSWVQGHTDTQYF. The CDR3 DNA follows: TGTGCCAGCAGCTGGGTACAGGGGCACACAGATACGCAGTATTTT.

Many counts were recorded for this clonotype. The chain links TRBV5-6 to TRBJ2-1; 7 bases align to TRBD2. The CDR3 sequence is 14 residues long. Germline V lookup: CDR1 SGHDT, CDR2 YYEEEE. The V segment lost 0 bases and the J segment 8 bases; nucleotides outside the gene matches: 5. For the CDR3, the DNA is TGTGCCAGCAGCTTGGGGACTAGGTTCGATGAGCAGTTCTTC. Protein product: CASSLGTRFDEQFF.

This clonotype occurred a few times. The chain uses TRBV5-1 and TRBJ2-7; TRBD1 is a possible D gene (5 bases). The CDR3 runs to 15 residues. CDR1 is SGHRS and CDR2 is YFSETQ in the germline V gene. Trimming removed 0 bases at V and 7 bases at J, with 17 bases between. The CDR3 nucleotides read TGCGCCAGCAGCTTGGCTGACAGCCGGACGGTGGAGCAGTACTTC. Amino acid sequence: CASSLADSRTVEQYF. Full variable domain (outside the CDR3, taken from reference TRBV5-1 and TRBJ2-7): KAGVTQTPRYLIKTRGQQVTLSCSPISGHRSVSWYQQTPGQGLQFLFEYFSETQRNKGNFPGRFSGRQFSNSRSEMNVSTLELGDSALYLCASSLADSRTVEQYFGPGTRLTVT.

This clonotype has a handful of counts. The rearrangement uses TRBV3-1 and TRBJ1-2; D gene ambiguous. The CDR3 extends over 15 amino acids. V was shortened by 3 bases and J by 0 bases, with 11 bases between the two germline ends. Germline CDR1 and CDR2: LGHDT and YNNKEL (reference sequence). This CDR3 reads CASSHFRLANYGYTF. In DNA, the CDR3 is TGTGCCAGCAGCCATTTCCGCCTAGCTAACTATGGCTACACCTTC.

The chain employs TRBV10-3 and TRBJ1-3, with a possible D match to TRBD1 (6 bases). Trimming pared 3 bases from V and 0 bases from J, leaving 9 bases between. The germline gives CDR1 ENHRY, CDR2 SYGVKD. The CDR3 extends over 15 amino acids. CDR3 in DNA: TGTGCCATCAGTGAACAGGGCCACTCTGGAAACACCATATATTTT. Translating it yields CAISEQGHSGNTIYF.

In this sample, this clonotype turned up a few times. In nucleotides, the CDR3 is TGTGCCAGCACGGCCGGCTTGACGCAGTATTTT. Amino acid sequence: CASTAGLTQYF. The chain couples TRBV2 to TRBJ2-3, with D unclear. This CDR3 is 11 amino acids long. Germline loops: CDR1 SNHLY, CDR2 FYNNEI. The V end was cut by 7 bases, the J end by 9 bases, with 11 bases between.

This chain connects TRBV5-6 to TRBJ1-6, with D uncertain. Germline-derived CDR1 and CDR2 are SGHDT and YYEEEE. The CDR3 has 14 residues. The V gene lost 4 bases and the J gene lost 10 bases, with 15 bases spanning the gap. The DNA for the CDR3 is TGTGCCAGCAGCCTGCGCTCCTCGAGGTCACCCCTCCACTTT. This gives the protein CASSLRSSRSPLHF.

The rearrangement links TRBV5-1 to TRBJ2-3; possible D gene TRBD2, 6 bases. The germline gives CDR1 SGHRS, CDR2 YFSETQ. The CDR3 length is 16 residues. Trimming removed 4 bases at V and 4 bases at J, with 19 bases between. The chain's CDR3 is CASSILAGTGADTQYF. The CDR3 DNA follows: TGCGCCAGCAGCATCCTGGCGGGGACGGGTGCAGATACGCAGTATTTT.

The rearrangement joins TRBV7-8 to TRBJ2-2; 10 nucleotides agree with TRBD1. Germline lookup yields CDR1 SGHVS and CDR2 FQNEAQ. The CDR3 extends over 16 amino acids. The trim removed 10 bases at V and 3 bases at J, leaving 11 bases unmatched. CDR3 residues: CANRPGTGAHTGELFF. DNA for the CDR3: TGTGCCAACCGCCCGGGGACAGGGGCCCACACCGGGGAGCTGTTTTTT.

V gene TRBV7-6 combines with J gene TRBJ1-4, with D maybe TRBD1 (5 bases). Germline lookup yields CDR1 SGHVS and CDR2 FNYEAQ. The germline V and J ends were trimmed by 4 bases and 8 bases, with 11 bases remaining between them. The CDR3 length is 13 residues. The CDR3 bases are TGTGCCAGCAGCTCAGCCCCAGGGGAAAAACTGTTTTTT. This encodes CASSSAPGEKLFF.

The rearrangement joins TRBV2 to TRBJ2-7, with 7 bases fitting TRBD1. CDR1 is SNHLY and CDR2 is FYNNEI in the germline V gene. V trimming: 3 bases; J trimming: 0 bases; junction bases outside the gene matches: 2. The CDR3 sequence is 14 residues long. For the CDR3, the DNA is TGTGCCAGCAGTGATGGGACAGTCTCCTACGAGCAGTACTTC. The encoded protein is CASSDGTVSYEQYF.

J is TRBJ2-1 and V is TRBV20-1, with 10 bases aligning to TRBD2. Germline V CDR1 and CDR2: DFQATT, SNEGSKA (reference sequence). The CDR3 has 15 residues. J lost 3 bases, V lost 4 bases, and 6 bases had no gene match. The DNA of the CDR3 is TGCAGTGCTACCTTTCGACTAGCGGGCTACAATGAGCAGTTCTTC. It translates to CSATFRLAGYNEQFF.

The chain has TRBV12-3 or TRBV12-4 and TRBJ2-5; tentatively, D is TRBD2 (5 bases). V was cut by 4 bases and J by 3 bases, with 12 bases left in between. The CDR3 consists of 14 residues. CDR3 DNA: TGTGCCAGCAGTTCTACTAGTAAGGAAGAGACCCAGTACTTC. This encodes CASSSTSKEETQYF.

This chain links TRBV6-5 with TRBJ1-1; the D gene is possibly TRBD1 (5 bases). The germline CDR1 and CDR2 sequences are MNHEY and SVGAGI. The V gene lost 2 bases and the J gene lost 2 bases, with 12 bases spanning the gap. This CDR3 spans 15 amino acids. DNA of the CDR3: TGTGCCAGCAGTTACGGGACGGAAGTCAACACTGAAGCTTTCTTT. Translation: CASSYGTEVNTEAFF.